Each of the 30 T cell receptor beta chains below was sequenced from the same sample in a study of CD8+ T cells in alopecia areata. cDNA serving as the sequencing template came from extracted, reverse transcribed RNA. The repertoire was sequenced with immunoSEQ multiplex PCR; TCRdb's copy has only in-frame clones and lacks some. Observed in the sample are about 2,700 clones, none of them singletons. Material: lesional skin. Every receptor here comes from a C3H/HeJ mouse with alopecia areata. The strain's MHC haplotype is H2-k.

At least ten counts were recorded for this clone. Gene names are the mouse ones. The read halts 4 residues ahead of the CDR3 end, with the missing end drawn from the germline J gene. The chain links TRBV1 to TRBJ2-5; maybe TRBD1 (6 bases). Germline V CDR1 and CDR2: NSQYPW, LRSPGD (reference sequence). V dropped 4 bases and J dropped 2 bases, with 13 bases sitting between them. CDR3 length equals 15 residues. The CDR3 region is CTCSDIRDTQDTQYF. Incomplete CDR3 DNA: TGCACCTGCAGTGACATCCGGGACACCCAAGAC.

Many counts were recorded for this clone. Mouse gene names and germline throughout. Coverage ceases 4 residues before the CDR3 finishes, and the germline J gene fills in the end. The chain combines TRBV4 with TRBJ2-1; TRBD2 agrees at 11 bases. From germline, CDR1 is LGHDT and CDR2 YNNKQL (reference sequence). The CDR3 sequence is 15 residues long. The DNA read from the CDR3 is TGTGCCAGCAGCGTAACTGGGGGGGCGCGAGCT. Protein sequence: CASSVTGGARA. In full, the CDR3 reads CASSVTGGARAEQFF.

The table lists this clone with many counts. Gene names and germline match the mouse. The read is 4 residues too short to cover the CDR3 end, so that end is filled in from the germline J gene. The chain combines TRBV15 with TRBJ2-7, with 9 bases that match TRBD2. CDR3 length equals 14 residues. From germline, CDR1 is SGHND and CDR2 FRSKSL. The part of the CDR3 DNA that was read is TGTGCCAGCAGTTTCACTGGGGGGCCATAT. It encodes CASSFTGGPY. The full-length CDR3 reads as CASSFTGGPYEQYF. The whole variable domain, filled in from reference TRBV15 and TRBJ2-7, reads DAGVTQTPRHEVAEKGQTIILKCEPVSGHNDLFWYRQTKIQGLELLSYFRSKSLMEDGGAFKDRFKAEMLNSSFSTLKIQPTEPKDSAVYLCASSFTGGPYEQYFGPGTRLTVL.

Details on this clone: Mouse germline and gene names are used. Sequencing ends 4 residues short of the CDR3 end; the germline J gene provides the rest. The gene calls are TRBV3 and TRBJ2-7, with D tentatively TRBD1 (5 bases). This CDR3 region has 12 residues. Germline loops: CDR1 SNHLY, CDR2 FYNGKV (reference sequence). CDR3 residues: CASSGRQYEQYF. CDR3 DNA (partial): TGTGCCAGCAGTGGGCGACAGTAT.

The table lists this clone with a few counts. The CDR3 carries no conserved terminal phenylalanine or tryptophan, so it likely arises from a read error. It is unclear where the CDR3 begins or ends on the DNA, so no DNA is shown, and the CDR3 is as TCRdb lists it. Gene and germline names: mouse. The genes are TRBV19 and TRBJ1-7; TRBD1, the table's D call, lacks a check against the DNA. TRBJ1-7 has ORF status, its function being uncertain. The CDR3 has 11 residues if both end residues are counted. The germline gives CDR1 FNHDT, CDR2 SITEND (reference sequence). The CDR3 here is CASSHLRGDDH.

This clone has ten or more counts. Any gene name here is a mouse gene name. The missing CDR3 end, 4 residues past where the read stops, is filled in from the germline J gene. This chain joins TRBV19 and TRBJ2-2; 7 nucleotides agree with TRBD1. V shed 2 bases and J 1 base; nucleotides not matched to a gene: 2. The CDR3 extends over 15 amino acids. The germline gives CDR1 FNHDT, CDR2 SITEND (reference sequence). CDR3 sequence reads: CASSIGDRNTGQLYF. The sequenced part of the CDR3 DNA is TGTGCCAGCAGTATCGGGGACAGAAACACCGGG.

This clone was recorded many times. Gene names and germline match the mouse. From the germline J gene comes the end of the CDR3, since the read stops 4 residues before it. The genes are TRBV14 and TRBJ2-7; no reliable D call. Trimming removed 5 bases from V and 3 bases from J, with 6 bases in between. The CDR3 is 11 residues long. The V gene's germline CDR1 is SGHDT and CDR2 FRDEAV. The sequenced part of the CDR3 DNA is TGTGCCAGCAGAGACAACTAT. Amino acid sequence: CASRDNY. The CDR3 in full is CASRDNYEQYF. Complete variable domain (other parts from reference TRBV14 and TRBJ2-7): EAGVTQSPRYAVLQEGQAVSFWCDPISGHDTLYWYQQPRDQGPQLLVYFRDEAVIDNSQLPSDRFSAVRPKGTNSTLKIQSAKQGDTATYLCASRDNYEQYFGPGTRLTVL.

This clone has ten or more counts. Gene names refer to mouse genes. The DNA ends 4 residues before the CDR3 does, and the rest of the CDR3 is filled in from the germline J gene. The chain uses TRBV19 and TRBJ1-2, with 10 positions matching TRBD1. Trimming at V came to 1 base and at J to 1 base, leaving 4 bases not matched to a gene. The CDR3 is 16 amino acids. Per the germline V gene, CDR1 is FNHDT and CDR2 is SITEND (reference sequence). CDR3 protein: CASSIWRDRGNSDYTF. Partial CDR3 DNA: TGTGCCAGCAGTATATGGAGGGACAGGGGAAACTCC.

In this sample, this clone turned up many times. Any gene name here is a mouse gene name. The CDR3 goes on 4 residues after the read ends, and that part is filled in from the germline J gene. The chain couples TRBV13-2 to TRBJ2-2; weak D call: TRBD2 (7 bases). CDR3 length: 16 residues. Per germline, CDR1 NNHNN and CDR2 SYGAGS (reference sequence). The V gene lost 2 bases and the J gene lost 2 bases, with 13 bases spanning the gap. The part of the CDR3 DNA that was read is TGTGCCAGCGGTGAAGGAGGGGGGCGGAACACCGGG. It encodes CASGEGGGRNTG. The full-length CDR3 reads as CASGEGGGRNTGQLYF.

There are many counts of this clone. Gene names and germline match the mouse. The CDR3 is cut off 4 residues early in the read; its end comes from the germline J gene. The V and J genes are TRBV1 and TRBJ1-2; TRBD1 matches at 10 bases. V shed 0 bases, J shed 3 bases, and the junction held 4 bases outside the gene matches. From germline, CDR1 is NSQYPW and CDR2 LRSPGD (reference sequence). This CDR3 spans 16 amino acids. CDR3 region: CTCSAEGQGLYSDYTF. Incomplete CDR3 DNA: TGCACCTGCAGTGCAGAGGGACAGGGGTTGTACTCC.

With regard to this clone: This may stem from a read error, because a much larger clone lies one nucleotide away. These gene names are mouse names. The read ends 4 residues before the CDR3 terminus; that terminus is restored from the germline J gene. The genes are TRBV31 and TRBJ2-7; 7 positions match TRBD2. V was pared by 8 bases and J by 1 base, with 8 bases of the junction left unmatched. CDR1 is GKSSPN, CDR2 SITVG, per germline. The CDR3 runs to 13 residues. This chain's CDR3 is CASSAGGSYEQYF. The CDR3 bases that were read are TGTGCCAGCAGTGCTGGGGGATCCTAT.

This clone was observed at least ten times. Each gene name is a mouse one. The read terminates 4 residues ahead of where the CDR3 ends, so the germline J gene completes it. V usage is TRBV29 and J usage is TRBJ2-1; TRBD1 might be the D (5 bases). The germline V gene has CDR1 MSHET and CDR2 SYDVDS. With 7 bases removed from V and 6 bases from J, the gap between germline ends came to 13 bases. This CDR3 contains 13 residues. The CDR3 bases that were read are TGTGCTAGCACCGCAGGGCTGGTTGCT. It is translated as CASTAGLVA. The whole CDR3 region reads CASTAGLVAEQFF.

This clone was counted many times. Here the gene names and germline are mouse. The DNA ends 4 residues before the CDR3 does, and the rest of the CDR3 is filled in from the germline J gene. V gene TRBV13-2 combines with J gene TRBJ2-3; 10 bases agree with TRBD2. Germline CDR1 reads NNHNN; CDR2 reads SYGAGS (reference sequence). J lost 3 bases, V lost 0 bases, and 4 bases had no gene match. The CDR3 is made up of 16 amino acids. CDR3 DNA, as far as it was read: TGTGCCAGCGGTGATGCACACTGGGGGGGAGCAGAA. This encodes CASGDAHWGGAE. The entire CDR3 protein is CASGDAHWGGAETLYF.

This clone was seen repeatedly, ten times or more. One end of the junction does not line up with germline, which may come from a read error. The germline and genes are mouse ones. The read comes to an end 4 residues before the CDR3 does, leaving the germline J gene to fill in the end. The rearrangement links TRBV13-2 to TRBJ2-2; TRBD1 agrees at 8 bases. The CDR3 has 14 residues. Germline V gene lookup returns CDR1 NNHNN and CDR2 SYGAGS (reference sequence). CDR3 in amino acids: CASSDRTGTGQLYF. The CDR3 bases that were read are TGTGCCAGCAGTGATCGGACAGGGACCGGG.

Details on this clone: Gene names are mouse gene names. The read gets to within 4 residues of the CDR3 end, and the germline J gene fills in the rest. This chain links TRBV29 with TRBJ1-2, with 11 bases aligning to TRBD1. This CDR3 is 16 amino acids long. V lost 0 bases to trimming and J lost 3 bases; unmatched junction nucleotides: 3. Germline V lookup: CDR1 MSHET, CDR2 SYDVDS. The CDR3 loop reads CASSLSKDRGHSDYTF. CDR3 DNA (partial): TGTGCTAGCAGTTTATCGAAGGACAGGGGGCACTCC.

This clone was detected many times. Mouse gene names and germline throughout. The read ends 4 residues early relative to the CDR3; the germline J gene fills the gap. V usage is TRBV19 and J usage is TRBJ2-3; 8 bases are shared with TRBD1. V trimming: 2 bases; J trimming: 3 bases; junction bases outside the gene matches: 5. CDR1 is FNHDT, CDR2 SITEND, per germline (reference sequence). There are 15 residues in the CDR3. The CDR3 protein is CASSISRGLAETLYF. The CDR3 DNA, read in part, is TGTGCCAGCAGTATCAGCAGGGGGCTAGCAGAA. The whole variable domain, remainder taken from reference TRBV19 and TRBJ2-3, is GGIITQTPKFLIGQEGQKLTLKCQQNFNHDTMYWYRQDSGKGLRLIYYSITENDLQKGDLSEGYDASREKKSSFSLTVTSAQKNEMAVFLCASSISRGLAETLYFGSGTRLTVL.

This clone occurred many times. Gene names and germline match the mouse. The DNA ends 4 residues before the CDR3 does, and the rest of the CDR3 is filled in from the germline J gene. The genes are TRBV13-3 and TRBJ2-7, with D possibly being TRBD1 (5 bases). This CDR3 comprises 12 residues. The germline gives CDR1 NNHDY, CDR2 SYVADS. This chain's CDR3 is CASSGQGYEQYF. The covered CDR3 bases are TGTGCCAGCAGTGGCCAGGGATAT.

This clone was seen many times. Each gene name is a mouse one. The read ends 4 residues before the CDR3 terminus; that terminus is restored from the germline J gene. The rearrangement uses TRBV19 and TRBJ2-7; 11 bases match TRBD2. In germline, CDR1 is FNHDT, CDR2 SITEND (reference sequence). The CDR3 loop spans 13 amino acids. The part of the CDR3 DNA that was read is TGTGCCAGCAGTCGGGACTGGGGGTAT. Translated, it gives CASSRDWGY. The whole CDR3 sequence reads CASSRDWGYEQYF.

Of note for this clone: Mouse names are used for the genes. The observed sequence ends 4 residues before the CDR3 terminus, with the missing tail filled in from the germline J gene. The chain combines TRBV14 with TRBJ2-3; 12 bases agree with TRBD2. Unmatched junction bases numbered 4, after V lost 4 bases and J lost 1 base. Germline V CDR1 and CDR2: SGHDT, FRDEAV. The CDR3 runs to 16 residues. The DNA read from the CDR3 is TGTGCCAGCAGTGCTGGGACTGGGGGGCGTGCAGAA. It is translated as CASSAGTGGRAE. The entire CDR3 protein reads CASSAGTGGRAETLYF.

This clone was observed a handful of times. The gene names given are mouse names. Read data end 4 residues before the CDR3 end; the end is taken from the germline J gene. The chain is built from TRBV13-1 and TRBJ2-7, with D possibly matching TRBD2 (5 bases). The CDR3 loop spans 12 amino acids. V was trimmed by 9 bases and J by 3 bases, leaving 13 bases between them. Germline V CDR1 and CDR2: NSHNY, SYGAGN. CDR3 DNA, as far as it was read: TGTGCCACCCACTTTGGGGACTAT. It encodes CATHFGDY. In full, the CDR3 reads CATHFGDYEQYF.

This clone was detected only a few times. TCRdb's protein and the translated DNA diverge at residue 11; the protein reported here is the translation of the DNA. Genes and germline come from the mouse. The read ends 3 residues shy of where the CDR3 ends; the end is completed using the germline J gene. V and J are TRBV31 and TRBJ1-3; D uncertain. This CDR3 has 14 amino acids. Germline V gene data show CDR1 as GKSSPN and CDR2 as SITVG. V lost 1 base and J 2 bases, leaving 9 bases between the germline ends. The CDR3 bases that were read are TGTGCCTGGAGTCGAGTGGGGACTGGAAATACG. This codes for CAWSRVGTGNT. The full-length CDR3 reads as CAWSRVGTGNTLYF.

A few counts support this clone. TCRdb gives a protein that differs at residue 11 from what the DNA encodes, so the protein here is translated from the DNA. Mouse gene names and germline throughout. The CDR3 goes on 3 residues after the read ends, and that part is filled in from the germline J gene. The chain couples TRBV29 to TRBJ1-3; D is unclear. Germline loops: CDR1 MSHET, CDR2 SYDVDS. The CDR3 loop spans 14 amino acids. The CDR3 region is CASSLQNSGNALYF. The part of the CDR3 DNA that was read is TGTGCTAGCAGTTTACAAAATTCTGGAAATGCG.

This clone was counted many times. The genes are named according to mouse. From the germline J gene comes the end of the CDR3, since the read stops 4 residues before it. This rearrangement joins TRBV29 to TRBJ1-4; 12 bases line up with TRBD1. Germline lookup yields CDR1 MSHET and CDR2 SYDVDS. The CDR3 covers 15 residues. V gave up 6 bases and J gave up 5 bases; unmatched junction bases: 4. The DNA read from the CDR3 is TGTGCTAGCAGCCGGGGACAGGGGGCAAACGAA. Amino acid sequence: CASSRGQGANE. The whole CDR3 sequence is CASSRGQGANERLFF.

The table lists this clone with many counts. Gene names denote mouse genes. Sequencing ends 4 residues short of the CDR3 end; the germline J gene provides the rest. V is TRBV13-3 and J is TRBJ2-3; 12 bases are a match to TRBD2. With 5 bases clipped from V and 1 base from J, the junction kept 5 bases outside the gene matches. The CDR3 consists of 16 residues. Germline loops: CDR1 NNHDY, CDR2 SYVADS. The CDR3 spells CASRPGTGGRAETLYF. The covered CDR3 bases are TGTGCCAGCAGGCCCGGGACTGGGGGGCGTGCAGAA.

This clone occurred many times. Gene names and germline refer to mouse. The CDR3 end lies 4 residues beyond the end of the read and is filled in from the germline J gene. The chain links TRBV19 to TRBJ1-4; tentative D call: TRBD1 (6 bases). Germline CDR1 and CDR2: FNHDT and SITEND (reference sequence). The CDR3 extends over 14 amino acids. Trimming stripped 4 bases from V and 4 bases from J, with 11 bases between. The DNA read from the CDR3 is TGTGCCAGCAGTCTACAGGGTGGCAACGAA. Protein sequence: CASSLQGGNE. The full-length CDR3 reads as CASSLQGGNERLFF.

There are many counts of this clone. The germline and genes are mouse ones. The read gets to within 4 residues of the CDR3 end, and the germline J gene fills in the rest. The genes are TRBV19 and TRBJ2-5; 9 nucleotides agree with TRBD2. This CDR3 region has 14 residues. CDR1 FNHDT and CDR2 SITEND come from the germline V gene (reference sequence). The covered CDR3 bases are TGTGCCAGCAGCATCCCCGGGACTGGGGAC. Its translation is CASSIPGTGD. The whole CDR3 protein reads CASSIPGTGDTQYF.

Remarks on this clone: A much more abundant neighbour one base away suggests this may be a read error. Gene names are mouse gene names. The CDR3 extends 4 residues past the end of the read, so its final part is completed from the germline J gene. The chain joins TRBV19 to TRBJ2-4; D is possibly TRBD1 (6 bases). V was shortened by 4 bases and J by 3 bases, with 6 bases between the two germline ends. Germline lookup yields CDR1 FNHDT and CDR2 SITEND (reference sequence). This CDR3 region has 12 residues. The CDR3 DNA, read in part, is TGTGCCAGCAGTGACAGGCAAAAC. It is translated as CASSDRQN. The full CDR3 sequence reads CASSDRQNTLYF.

In its sample, this clone was seen many times. Genes and germline come from the mouse. The read gets to within 4 residues of the CDR3 end, and the germline J gene fills in the rest. The rearrangement links TRBV2 to TRBJ2-7; 10 bases line up with TRBD2. Germline lookup yields CDR1 LGHNA and CDR2 YSYQKL. The CDR3 contains 17 residues. The sequenced part of the CDR3 DNA is TGTGCCAGCAGCCAAGATAGGGCCTGGGGGGGCGCCGAT. Translating it yields CASSQDRAWGGAD. The full CDR3 protein is CASSQDRAWGGADEQYF.

The sample holds a few counts of this clone. The junction shows a germline mismatch at one end, possibly a read error. Mouse gene names apply. The read finishes 4 residues shy of the CDR3 end, and the germline J gene is used to complete it. The chain couples TRBV13-2 to TRBJ1-2, with 7 bases lining up with TRBD1. The germline V gene has CDR1 NNHNN and CDR2 SYGAGS (reference sequence). The CDR3 extends over 14 amino acids. The covered CDR3 bases are TGTGCCAGCAGTGAAGAGGGGGCGGGATCC. Protein product: CASSEEGAGS. The CDR3 in its entirety is CASSEEGAGSDYTF.

This clone was recorded many times. Mouse gene names and germline throughout. The read ends 4 residues shy of where the CDR3 ends; the end is completed using the germline J gene. V and J are TRBV1 and TRBJ1-4; possibly TRBD1 for D (6 bases). V was pared by 1 base and J by 0 bases, with 6 bases between. This CDR3 spans 15 amino acids. CDR1 and CDR2 (germline): NSQYPW, LRSPGD (reference sequence). CDR3 amino acids: CTCSAGTVSNERLFF. Partial CDR3 DNA: TGCACCTGCAGTGCAGGGACAGTTTCCAACGAA.